This TCR beta chain derives from a study of blood T cell repertoires in COVID-19. The length of the CDR3 is 13 residues. Looked up from germline, CDR1 is KGHDR and CDR2 is SFDVKD. V lost 4 bases, J lost 7 bases, and 10 bases lay in between. Note on this clone: The identical CDR3 is also encoded by other nucleotide sequences in the sample.

TCRdb keeps only in-frame clones here, not all; method: immunoSEQ multiplex PCR. The data hold fewer than 350,000 clones, with around nine tenths observed a single time. The receptor comes from a man aged 40-50 years with active or convalescent COVID-19. This chain uses TRBV24-1 with TRBJ2-1; tentative D call: TRBD1 (5 bases). Source material: peripheral blood. The CDR3 nucleotides read TGTGCCACCAGTGAAGGGGCGGATAATGAGCAGTTCTTC. Amino acid sequence: CATSEGADNEQFF.